This T cell receptor beta chain was observed in a study of cytomegalovirus exposure and HLA in healthy donors. Study-level background: The 120 validation repertoires used the same platform as the approximately 670 first-cohort repertoires (as reported by a later analysis). General study results and limits: It was reportedly the case that the classifier diagnosed cytomegalovirus status with high specificity and sensitivity. Specificity for CMV antigens was confirmed in vitro for a few of the CMV-associated chains. The dataset shows that most TCR sequences were rare, while some public TCRs occurred in many donors.

The protocol was immunoSEQ multiplex PCR, while the TCRdb copy is restricted to in-frame clones and leaves out a portion. This sample has 130,000 or so clones, with 85% to 90% found just once. The germline CDR1 and CDR2 sequences are SGHNT and YYREEE (reference sequence). Trimming removed 0 bases at V and 6 bases at J, with 18 bases between. This CDR3 comprises 17 residues. On this clone itself: The antigen remains undetermined.

Sequenced: PBMCs. This sequence joins TRBV5-4 and TRBJ1-4, with D hard to call. This receptor was taken from a young man in good health and CMV-seronegative. CDR3 amino acids: CASSLVGFSGKDEKLFF. For the CDR3, the DNA is TGTGCCAGCAGCTTGGTTGGTTTTTCAGGAAAAGATGAAAAACTGTTTTTT.